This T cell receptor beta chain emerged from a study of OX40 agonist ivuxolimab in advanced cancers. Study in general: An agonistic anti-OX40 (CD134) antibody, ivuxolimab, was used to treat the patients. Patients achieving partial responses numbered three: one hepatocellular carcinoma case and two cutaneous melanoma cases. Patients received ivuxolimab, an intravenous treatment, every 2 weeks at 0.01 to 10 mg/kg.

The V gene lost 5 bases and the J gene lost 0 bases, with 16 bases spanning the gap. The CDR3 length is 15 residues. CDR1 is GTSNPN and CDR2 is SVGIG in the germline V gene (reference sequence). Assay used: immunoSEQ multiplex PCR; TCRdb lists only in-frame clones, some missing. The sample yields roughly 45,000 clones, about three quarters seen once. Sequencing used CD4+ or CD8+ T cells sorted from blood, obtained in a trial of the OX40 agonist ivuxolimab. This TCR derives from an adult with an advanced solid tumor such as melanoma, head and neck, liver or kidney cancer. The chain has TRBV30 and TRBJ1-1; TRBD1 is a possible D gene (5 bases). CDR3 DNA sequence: TGTGCCTGGGGGGGGTTCCCACAGGTGAACACTGAAGCTTTCTTT. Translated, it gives CAWGGFPQVNTEAFF.